These 16 T cell receptor beta chains came from one sample sequenced in a study of T-cell reconstitution after alpha-beta-depleted transplantation in children. Unique molecular identifiers were incorporated when the TCRbeta library was constructed. TCRdb passed the PCR reads through MiXCR, listing each CDR3 protein once. The profile shows some 490,000 distinct CDR3 sequences, approximately 12% of them singletons. The source material was PBMCs from the stem cell graft donor, sampled from the stem cell graft. Receptor source: a human donor who donated a stem cell graft to a child with combined immunodeficiency.

This clonotype turned up a few times. The chain recombines TRBV20-1 with TRBJ2-3, with TRBD2 identical over 9 bases. From germline, CDR1 is DFQATT and CDR2 SNEGSKA (reference sequence). The CDR3 is 14 residues long. V shed 5 bases and J 1 base; nucleotides not matched to a gene: 4. For the CDR3, the DNA is TGCAGTGCTTTACGGACTAGCGGCACAGATACGCAGTATTTT. Protein sequence: CSALRTSGTDTQYF.

This clonotype was detected ten times or more. The CDR3 nucleotides read TGTGCCACCTCGACAGGGGATCCCAATCAGCCCCAGCATTTT. Translating it yields CATSTGDPNQPQHF. This chain uses TRBV10-3 with TRBJ1-5; 8 nucleotides agree with TRBD1. Looked up from germline, CDR1 is ENHRY and CDR2 is SYGVKD. This CDR3 comprises 14 residues. The J segment lost 3 bases and the V segment lost 10 bases, leaving 8 bases of the junction unmatched.

This clonotype occurred once. CDR3 nucleotide sequence: TGTGCCACCGTAGACAGGGCAAGCACAGATACGCAGTATTTT. Amino acid sequence: CATVDRASTDTQYF. The V and J genes are TRBV24-1 and TRBJ2-3; TRBD1 aligns across 7 bases. The CDR3 spans 14 residues. V lost 9 bases to trimming and J lost 0 bases; unmatched junction nucleotides: 5. CDR1 is KGHDR, CDR2 SFDVKD, per germline.

This clonotype was seen more than once but under ten times. CDR3 sequence (DNA): TGTGCCAGCAGCTTAGAAAGTATGACGCAGTATTTT. This sequence encodes CASSLESMTQYF. This sequence joins TRBV11-2 and TRBJ2-3; D not resolved. The germline V and J ends were trimmed by 0 bases and 9 bases, with 7 bases remaining between them. The germline V gene encodes CDR1 SGHAT and CDR2 FQNNGV. This CDR3 has 12 amino acids.

V usage is TRBV7-2 and J usage is TRBJ2-5; weak D call: TRBD1 (6 bases). In germline, CDR1 is SGHTA, CDR2 FQGNSA. V was pared by 2 bases and J by 8 bases, with 12 bases between. The CDR3 has 13 residues. The CDR3: CASSLTLQGTQYF. The CDR3 coding sequence is TGTGCCAGCAGCTTAACTCTACAGGGCACCCAGTACTTC.

This chain connects TRBV6-1 to TRBJ2-6, with TRBD2 identical over 7 bases. This CDR3 is 15 amino acids long. V gave up 7 bases and J gave up 1 base; unmatched junction bases: 4. Germline CDR1 MNHNS, CDR2 SASEGT. This CDR3 is CASTNGGSGANVLTF. The DNA of the CDR3 is TGTGCCAGCACCAACGGGGGGTCTGGGGCCAACGTCCTGACTTTC.

This sequence joins TRBV29-1 and TRBJ2-5; tentatively, D is TRBD2 (5 bases). This CDR3 comprises 13 residues. V was cut by 5 bases and J by 0 bases, with 10 bases left in between. Germline V gene data show CDR1 as SQVTM and CDR2 as ANQGSEA. CDR3 protein: CSVFSGYQETQYF. In nucleotides, the CDR3 is TGCAGCGTTTTTTCGGGGTACCAAGAGACCCAGTACTTC.

This clonotype was seen a few times. The rearrangement links TRBV29-1 to TRBJ1-2; possible D gene TRBD1, 5 bases. Trimming removed 4 bases at V and 7 bases at J, with 13 bases between. The CDR3 is made up of 12 amino acids. CDR1 SQVTM and CDR2 ANQGSEA come from the germline V gene. The CDR3 DNA reads as TGCAGCGTTGTAATCGGGGCTACTGGCTACACCTTC. Protein product: CSVVIGATGYTF.

This clonotype was counted between two and nine times. The chain recombines TRBV28 with TRBJ2-5; D unresolved. V was trimmed by 8 bases and J by 2 bases, leaving 9 bases between them. CDR3 length equals 12 residues. The germline CDR1 and CDR2 sequences are MDHEN and SYDVKM. Here the CDR3 reads CASGRFQETQYF. The CDR3, as DNA: TGTGCCAGCGGACGGTTTCAAGAGACCCAGTACTTC.

The rearrangement uses TRBV29-1 and TRBJ2-1; TRBD2 agrees at 9 bases. Germline-derived CDR1 and CDR2 are SQVTM and ANQGSEA. Germline trimming cut 4 bases from V and 8 bases from J; bases unmatched to any gene: 9. The CDR3 consists of 14 residues. The CDR3 nucleotides are TGCAGCGTTGCTAGGAGCGGGAGGATCCATGAGCAGTTCTTC. Encoded protein: CSVARSGRIHEQFF.

With regard to this clonotype: A much larger clonotype is one base distant, so this may be a read error. This chain joins TRBV7-3 and TRBJ2-7; a possible D gene is TRBD2 (5 bases). V gave up 3 bases and J gave up 9 bases, with 21 bases separating them. The CDR3 loop spans 15 amino acids. Looked up from germline, CDR1 is SGHTA and CDR2 is FQGTGA. The CDR3 DNA follows: TGTGCCAGCAGCTTGTCCACAACGGCCGCGGGCGGGCAGTACTTC. Encoded protein: CASSLSTTAAGGQYF.

This clonotype came up many times. The rearrangement uses TRBV24-1 and TRBJ2-1, with TRBD2 matching over 13 bases. Germline-derived CDR1 and CDR2 are KGHDR and SFDVKD. V gave up 3 bases and J gave up 9 bases; unmatched junction bases: 4. CDR3 size: 15 residues. This CDR3 reads CATSDRTSGSREQFF. DNA of the CDR3: TGTGCCACCAGTGATCGGACTAGCGGGAGTCGTGAGCAGTTCTTC.

This clonotype was picked up many times. The chain combines TRBV28 with TRBJ2-3, with TRBD2 matching 9 bases. Germline V gene lookup returns CDR1 MDHEN and CDR2 SYDVKM. The CDR3 loop spans 16 amino acids. V lost 0 bases to trimming and J lost 8 bases; unmatched junction nucleotides: 9. This CDR3 reads CASSLWASGVRGTQYF. CDR3 sequence (DNA): TGTGCCAGCAGTTTATGGGCTAGCGGGGTGAGGGGTACGCAGTATTTT.

The J gene is TRBJ2-5, the V gene TRBV20-1, with D perhaps matching TRBD1 (5 bases). CDR1 and CDR2 (germline): DFQATT, SNEGSKA (reference sequence). The CDR3 sequence is 13 residues long. V was pared by 4 bases and J by 5 bases, with 14 bases between. The chain's CDR3 is CSATEQGKETQYF. CDR3 nucleotide sequence: TGCAGTGCTACCGAGCAGGGAAAGGAGACCCAGTACTTC.

CDR3 in amino acids: CASSFHPGTGDTDTQYF. DNA of the CDR3: TGTGCCAGCAGCTTCCACCCCGGGACAGGGGACACAGATACGCAGTATTTT. This chain joins TRBV7-9 and TRBJ2-3; 10 bases match TRBD1. Germline V gene sequence: CDR1 SEHNR, CDR2 FQNEAQ (reference sequence). V lost 3 bases to trimming and J lost 2 bases; unmatched junction nucleotides: 8. This CDR3 has 17 residues.

This chain links TRBV18 with TRBJ2-1; D possibly uses TRBD1 or TRBD2 (6 bases each). The CDR3 totals 14 residues. Germline CDR1 is KGHSH and CDR2 is LQKENI. Trimming shortened V by 1 base and J by 8 bases, and 12 bases separated the two germline ends. Written as DNA, the CDR3 is TGTGCCAGCTCACCACAGGGGGGAATGGATGAGCAGTTCTTC. This gives the protein CASSPQGGMDEQFF.